This entry lists 21 T cell receptor beta chains sequenced from one sample in a study of cytotoxic CD8 clonotypes in ibrutinib-treated CLL. Libraries were prepared by immunoSEQ multiplex PCR; TCRdb keeps only in-frame clonotypes and omits some of them. Here the sample spans approximately 150,000 clones, around three quarters being singletons. The sample consisted of PBMCs, taken after 12 months of ibrutinib treatment. Every receptor here comes from a human donor with chronic lymphocytic leukemia.

This chain uses TRBV7-2 with TRBJ2-7; TRBD1 matches 7 bases. The CDR3 totals 16 residues. Germline CDR1 SGHTA, CDR2 FQGNSA. V lost 1 base and J lost 1; bases outside the gene matches: 7. This CDR3 reads CASSLGSGTDSYEQYF. CDR3 bases: TGTGCCAGCAGCTTAGGATCCGGGACAGATTCCTACGAGCAGTACTTC.

The chain uses TRBV5-1 and TRBJ2-5; 11 bases line up with TRBD2. The trim removed 0 bases at V and 9 bases at J, leaving 10 bases unmatched. The germline V gene has CDR1 SGHRS and CDR2 YFSETQ. The CDR3 covers 16 residues. The CDR3 reads CASSLVPSGGFGAQYF. The CDR3 DNA sequence: TGCGCCAGCAGCTTGGTTCCTAGCGGGGGGTTCGGAGCCCAGTACTTC.

V gene TRBV7-6 combines with J gene TRBJ2-1; 15 bases agree with TRBD2. The germline CDR1 and CDR2 sequences are SGHVS and FNYEAQ. CDR3 size: 15 residues. V was clipped by 1 base and J by 10 bases; unmatched bases: 2. CDR3 sequence: CASSLEGTSGGEQFF. As DNA, the CDR3 is TGTGCCAGCAGCTTAGAAGGGACTAGCGGGGGGGAGCAGTTCTTC.

The chain is built from TRBV7-6 and TRBJ2-1; maybe TRBD1 (6 bases). Between the trimmed V and J ends, which lost 3 bases and 10 bases, there was a span of 13 bases. CDR1 and CDR2 (germline): SGHVS, FNYEAQ. This CDR3 comprises 13 residues. CDR3 nucleotides: TGTGCCAGCAGCTTCTCACAGGGCTGGGAGCAGTTCTTC. Amino acid sequence: CASSFSQGWEQFF.

The chain combines TRBV11-2 with TRBJ2-7; 8 bases map to TRBD1. This CDR3 has 12 residues. The germline V gene encodes CDR1 SGHAT and CDR2 FQNNGV. Trimming cost V 10 bases and J 6 bases; bases outside gene matches: 8. The CDR3 DNA reads TGTGCCACCTCGGACAGGGCTGGCGAGCAGTACTTC. Protein sequence: CATSDRAGEQYF.

This clone was counted only a few times. This chain joins TRBV27 and TRBJ2-3; 7 nucleotides match TRBD2. Germline-derived CDR1 and CDR2 are MNHEY and SMNVEV (reference sequence). The CDR3 runs 15 residues. Trimming took 6 bases from V and 0 from J; bases not matched to a gene: 6. The CDR3 nucleotides read TGTGCCAGCAGATATAGTAGCGGGAGCACAGATACGCAGTATTTT. Protein product: CASRYSSGSTDTQYF.

The chain links TRBV7-3 to TRBJ2-1; D call uncertain. Trimming took 1 base from V and 13 from J, leaving 8 bases between them. This CDR3 region has 11 residues. Germline V gives CDR1 SGHTA, CDR2 FQGTGA. CDR3 nucleotides: TGTGCCAGCAGCTTAAGTCCTGCACAGTTCTTC. Residues: CASSLSPAQFF.

The chain couples TRBV7-6 to TRBJ1-5; a possible D gene is TRBD1 (6 bases). The CDR3 is made up of 12 amino acids. The V gene's germline CDR1 is SGHVS and CDR2 FNYEAQ. Trimming stripped 11 bases from V and 5 bases from J, with 13 bases between. CDR3 loop: CAGDRGDQPQHF. The CDR3 DNA follows: TGTGCCGGTGATAGGGGGGATCAGCCCCAGCATTTT. Supplemented by reference TRBV7-6 and TRBJ1-5, the full variable domain reads GAGVSQSPRYKVTKRGQDVALRCDPISGHVSLYWYRQALGQGPEFLTYFNYEAQQDKSGLPNDRFSAERPEGSISTLTIQRTEQRDSAMYRCAGDRGDQPQHFGDGTRLSIL.

V and J are TRBV27 and TRBJ1-2; D is perhaps TRBD1 (5 bases). V was pared by 8 bases and J by 3 bases, with 31 bases between. Germline values: CDR1 MNHEY, CDR2 SMNVEV (reference sequence). This CDR3 has 19 amino acids. The CDR3 is CASVSLRSGRAVSYYGYTF. The CDR3 coding sequence is TGTGCCAGCGTATCACTTAGGTCGGGCAGGGCGGTTAGTTACTATGGCTACACCTTC.

The CDR3 here is CASSTGLASGELFF. The CDR3 DNA sequence: TGTGCCAGCAGCACGGGACTAGCGTCCGGGGAGCTGTTTTTT. The chain combines TRBV7-3 with TRBJ2-2, with 10 bases identical to TRBD2. This CDR3 contains 14 residues. The ends lost 5 bases at V and 6 bases at J; junction bases unmatched: 3. Germline-derived CDR1 and CDR2 are SGHTA and FQGTGA.

This clone was recorded many times. The genes are TRBV6-6 and TRBJ1-1; 8 nucleotides align to TRBD1. Germline V gives CDR1 MNHNY, CDR2 SVGAGI (reference sequence). This CDR3 is built from 14 residues. V lost 5 bases and J lost 5; bases outside the gene matches: 7. CDR3 in amino acids: CASSQQGGGTEAFF. CDR3 DNA sequence: TGTGCCAGCAGTCAACAGGGGGGTGGAACTGAAGCTTTCTTT.

The chain combines TRBV7-7 with TRBJ2-5; 9 positions agree with TRBD1. This CDR3 is 13 amino acids long. Germline values: CDR1 SSHAT, CDR2 FNYEAQ (reference sequence). J lost 6 bases, V lost 5 bases, and 4 bases had no gene match. CDR3 in DNA: TGTGCCAGCAGCACAGGACAGGGGCAGACCCAGTACTTC. This codes for CASSTGQGQTQYF.

The chain has TRBV7-9 and TRBJ2-2; 7 nucleotides line up with TRBD2. CDR1 SEHNR and CDR2 FQNEAQ come from the germline V gene (reference sequence). The J segment lost 4 bases and the V segment lost 1 base, leaving 9 bases of the junction unmatched. This CDR3 is 17 amino acids long. The DNA of the CDR3 is TGTGCCAGCAGCTTAGATCTTGGCGGGGGAATCACCGGGGAGCTGTTTTTT. Its protein product is CASSLDLGGGITGELFF.

The chain employs TRBV10-3 and TRBJ2-7; D is uncertain. Germline V gene data show CDR1 as ENHRY and CDR2 as SYGVKD. CDR3 size: 12 residues. Trimming left V 4 bases short and J 2 bases short, with 6 bases between. The DNA for the CDR3 is TGTGCCATCAGTGGATCGGCCTACGAGCAGTACTTC. Its protein product is CAISGSAYEQYF.

This clone was counted once. This chain uses TRBV14 with TRBJ2-1, with a possible D match to TRBD2 (6 bases). V shed 4 bases and J shed 1 base, with 11 bases lying between them. This CDR3 contains 15 residues. Per germline, CDR1 SGHDN and CDR2 FVKESK. CDR3 protein: CASSPGLFSYNEQFF. The CDR3 DNA is TGTGCCAGCAGCCCGGGACTTTTTTCCTACAATGAGCAGTTCTTC.

The CDR3, as DNA: TGTGCCAGCAGTCCTGACAGGGGGCTTGGCTACACCTTC. As protein: CASSPDRGLGYTF. The chain carries TRBV28 and TRBJ1-2; 10 nucleotides align to TRBD1. Unmatched junction bases numbered 4, after V lost 5 bases and J lost 7 bases. The CDR3 runs 13 residues. Per germline, CDR1 MDHEN and CDR2 SYDVKM.

Note on this clone: Other DNA sequences of this sample code for an identical CDR3. The gene calls are TRBV7-9 and TRBJ2-7; D perhaps matches TRBD1 (5 bases). The ends were cut back, 5 bases at V and 2 bases at J, with 10 bases in the middle. Germline CDR1 is SEHNR and CDR2 is FQNEAQ (reference sequence). The CDR3 has 13 residues. This CDR3 reads CASSLTGPYEQYF. CDR3 in DNA: TGTGCCAGCAGCCTCACAGGCCCCTACGAGCAGTACTTC.

This clone was recorded only once. The rearrangement uses TRBV6-4 and TRBJ2-1, with D perhaps TRBD1 or TRBD2 (6 bases each). Germline-derived CDR1 and CDR2 are MRHNA and SNTAGT. Trimming stripped 5 bases from V and 0 bases from J, with 11 bases between. The CDR3 length is 15 residues. The CDR3 coding sequence is TGTGCCAGCAGTTACGGGGGCAGCTCCTACAATGAGCAGTTCTTC. This sequence encodes CASSYGGSSYNEQFF.

V usage is TRBV4-2 and J usage is TRBJ2-2, with D perhaps matching TRBD1 (5 bases). Looked up from germline, CDR1 is LGHNA and CDR2 is YNFKEQ. The CDR3 is 16 amino acids. V lost 4 bases to trimming and J lost 2 bases, with 14 bases between them. CDR3 amino acids: CASSPANRLNTGELFF. CDR3 DNA sequence: TGTGCCAGCAGCCCAGCTAACAGGTTAAACACCGGGGAGCTGTTTTTT.

The rearrangement links TRBV5-1 to TRBJ2-1; D tentatively fits TRBD1 or TRBD2 (6 bases each). The germline V gene has CDR1 SGHRS and CDR2 YFSETQ. Trimming removed 0 bases at V and 4 bases at J, with 11 bases between. This CDR3 contains 15 residues. In DNA form, the CDR3 reads TGCGCCAGCAGCTTGGAGGGGGGCGCATACAATGAGCAGTTCTTC. Amino acids: CASSLEGGAYNEQFF.

The V and J genes are TRBV5-1 and TRBJ1-4; 8 bases are shared with TRBD1. The junction had 12 bases not matched to a gene; V was cut back by 1 base and J by 4 bases. The CDR3 runs to 18 residues. Germline V gene lookup returns CDR1 SGHRS and CDR2 YFSETQ. CDR3 sequence reads: CASSLSQQPGQDNEKLFF. CDR3 in DNA: TGCGCCAGCAGCTTGTCTCAACAACCGGGACAGGATAATGAAAAACTGTTTTTT.